What follows are 3 T cell receptor delta chains derived from one specimen sequenced in a study of gamma-delta T cells after stem cell transplantation. TCRdb called clones anew from the RT-PCR reads with CATT. Here the sample spans roughly 3,300 delta-chain clones, less than 6% being singletons. Sample: gamma-delta T cells. The receptors stem from a human donor. It is not recorded whose cells these are; they may come from a transplant donor.

This clone was picked up many times. With a far larger clone one base away, a read error is the likely cause. The chain carries TRDV2 and TRDJ1; 10 bases agree with TRDD3. Per the germline V gene, CDR1 is GEAIGNYY and CDR2 is EKD. The CDR3 is 16 residues long. Trimming cost V 5 bases and J 1 base; bases outside gene matches: 9. CDR3 sequence reads: CACGPLLGDSTDKLIF. As DNA, the CDR3 is TGTGCCTGTGGCCCTTTACTGGGGGATTCCACCGATAAACTCATCTTT.

This clone was seen only a few times. The protein given by TCRdb reflects a much larger clone and differs at residue 13 from this DNA's translation, likely from a read error; the protein shown is the DNA's translation. The V and J genes are TRDV2 and TRDJ3, with 13 bases that match TRDD3. The CDR3 is 22 residues long. Trimming took 1 base from V and 1 from J; bases not matched to a gene: 12. Germline CDR1 reads GEAIGNYY; CDR2 reads EKD. CDR3 loop: CACDTLTGGYAATSWDTRQMFF. The DNA of the CDR3 is TGTGCCTGTGACACTCTGACTGGGGGATACGCCGCGACATCCTGGGACACCCGACAGATGTTTTTC.

With regard to this clone: The TCRdb record carries a much larger clone's protein, which differs from this DNA's translation at residue 14; a read error is the likely cause, and the protein listed here is the DNA translation. The rearrangement joins TRDV2 to TRDJ1; a possible D gene is TRDD3 (6 bases). The CDR3 spans 19 residues. CDR1 GEAIGNYY and CDR2 EKD come from the germline V gene. V was clipped by 1 base and J by 3 bases, with 26 bases between them. Here the CDR3 reads CACDTLLPTRGSRSDKLIF. CDR3 nucleotide sequence: TGTGCCTGTGACACTCTGCTTCCAACCCGGGGATCTCGTTCCGATAAACTCATCTTT.